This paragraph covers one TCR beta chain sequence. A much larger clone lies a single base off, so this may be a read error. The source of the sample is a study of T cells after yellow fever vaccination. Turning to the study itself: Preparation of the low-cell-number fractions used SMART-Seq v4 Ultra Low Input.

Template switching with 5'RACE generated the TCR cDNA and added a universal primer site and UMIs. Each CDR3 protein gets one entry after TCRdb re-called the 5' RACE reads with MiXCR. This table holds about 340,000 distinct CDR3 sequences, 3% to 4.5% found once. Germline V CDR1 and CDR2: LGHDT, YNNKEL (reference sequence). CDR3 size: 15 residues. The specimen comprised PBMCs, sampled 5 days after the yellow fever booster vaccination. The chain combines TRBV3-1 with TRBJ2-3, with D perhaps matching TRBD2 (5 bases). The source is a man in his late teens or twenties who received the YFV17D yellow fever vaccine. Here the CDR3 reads CASSQDGSRTVTQYF. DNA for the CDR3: TGTGCCAGCAGCCAAGATGGGAGCCGCACAGTTACGCAGTATTTT.